Listed below are T cell receptor beta chains from one sample, sequenced in a study of blood T cell repertoires in COVID-19. Assay used: immunoSEQ multiplex PCR; TCRdb lists only in-frame clones, some missing. The sample contains about 130,000 clones, around 89% of which appear only once. Sequencing used peripheral blood. These receptors were collected from a man aged 45-65 years with acute or convalescent COVID-19. CDR3s include the opening cysteine and the closing phenylalanine or tryptophan. The D gene is left open where the match is weak. Only part of the rows carry a size: once, few, many, or a class if the clone is expanded.

J gene	D gene	CDR3 length	clone size	V gene	CDR3 protein	CDR3 DNA
TRBJ1-1	TRBD1	15	.	TRBV6-5	CASSYSHRGNTEAFF	TGTGCCAGCAGTTACTCTCACAGGGGGAACACTGAAGCTTTCTTT
TRBJ1-1	TRBD1	15	few	TRBV5-1	CASSLQGIGNTEAFF	TGCGCCAGCAGCTTACAGGGGATAGGGAACACTGAAGCTTTCTTT
TRBJ2-4	.	15	.	TRBV24-1	CATSDSRGAGNIQYF	TGTGCCACCAGTGACTCCCGGGGGGCTGGGAACATTCAGTACTTC
TRBJ1-1	.	13	few	TRBV7-3	CASSLTGGTEAFF	TGTGCCAGCAGCTTAACGGGGGGCACTGAAGCTTTCTTT
TRBJ1-1	.	13	.	TRBV6-5	CASSRDSQTEAFF	TGTGCCAGCAGCCGGGACTCCCAAACTGAAGCTTTCTTT
TRBJ2-3	TRBD2	15	.	TRBV7-3	CASSLLAGESDTQYF	TGTGCCAGCAGCTTATTAGCGGGGGAATCAGATACGCAGTATTTT
TRBJ2-1	TRBD2	16	.	TRBV5-1	CASSLELAGGVNEQFF	TGCGCCAGCAGCTTGGAACTAGCGGGAGGGGTTAATGAGCAGTTCTTC
TRBJ1-2	.	13	.	TRBV2	CASSEVGGGGYTF	TGTGCCAGCAGTGAAGTTGGGGGGGGTGGCTACACCTTC
TRBJ1-5	.	13	once	TRBV10-1	CASRILLCQPQHF	TGCGCCAGCAGGATCCTATTGTGTCAGCCCCAGCATTTT
TRBJ2-1	TRBD1	15	.	TRBV5-6	CASSLGDRGYNEQFF	TGTGCCAGCAGCTTGGGTGACAGGGGGTATAATGAGCAGTTCTTC
TRBJ2-7	TRBD1	14	.	TRBV4-2	CASSQRQGSYEQYF	TGTGCCAGCAGCCAAAGACAGGGCTCCTACGAGCAGTACTTC
TRBJ1-2	TRBD1	14	.	TRBV6-5	CASSAGTGIGGYTF	TGTGCCAGCAGCGCTGGGACAGGGATAGGGGGCTACACCTTC
TRBJ1-6	TRBD1	15	.	TRBV28	CASSSPGQGYSPLHF	TGTGCCAGCAGTTCCCCGGGACAGGGGTATTCACCCCTCCACTTT
TRBJ1-2	TRBD1	14	.	TRBV29-1	CSVEAPTGGEGYTF	TGCAGCGTTGAAGCGCCTACAGGGGGCGAGGGCTACACCTTC
TRBJ1-2	TRBD1	15	.	TRBV7-6	CASSLGAGGNYGYTF	TGTGCCAGCAGCTTAGGGGCAGGGGGTAACTATGGCTACACCTTC
TRBJ2-1	TRBD2	22	.	TRBV5-1	CASSLGLSLGLAGGPGYNEQFF	TGCGCCAGCAGCTTGGGACTCTCTCTGGGACTAGCGGGAGGGCCGGGATACAATGAGCAGTTCTTC
TRBJ1-4	.	14	.	TRBV3-1/TRBV3-2	CASSQDPSGEKLFF	TGTGCCAGCAGCCAAGATCCTTCAGGGGAAAAACTGTTTTTT
TRBJ2-1	.	16	.	TRBV19	CASSIGFLGLYNEQFF	TGTGCCAGTAGTATAGGATTCCTAGGCCTCTACAATGAGCAGTTCTTC
TRBJ2-1	.	15	.	TRBV6-5	CATEFGRGSYNEQFF	TGTGCAACCGAGTTCGGGCGGGGATCCTACAATGAGCAGTTCTTC
TRBJ1-1	TRBD1	15	.	TRBV2	CASSEIQGYSTEAFF	TGTGCCAGCAGCGAAATACAGGGGTACTCAACTGAAGCTTTCTTT
TRBJ1-2	.	15	.	TRBV18	CASSGDIYFSGGYTF	TGTGCCAGCTCAGGGGACATCTACTTTTCGGGTGGCTACACCTTC
TRBJ2-2	.	15	once	TRBV7-8	CASSSLVAGTGELFF	TGTGCCAGCAGCTCCCTTGTGGCAGGGACCGGGGAGCTGTTTTTT
TRBJ1-2	.	15	.	TRBV3-1/TRBV3-2	CASSSRSTANYGYTF	TGTGCCAGCAGCTCGCGTTCCACAGCTAACTATGGCTACACCTTC
TRBJ1-3	.	17	.	TRBV7-8	CASSPGGRRIPGNTIYF	TGTGCCAGCAGCCCGGGGGGACGGAGGATACCTGGAAACACCATATATTTT
TRBJ2-5	.	14	once	TRBV18	CASSPGLGQETQYF	TGTGCCAGCTCACCGGGACTGGGACAAGAGACCCAGTACTTC
TRBJ2-6	.	14	.	TRBV29-1	CSAPSGSGANVLTF	TGCAGCGCCCCATCGGGATCTGGGGCCAACGTCCTGACTTTC
TRBJ1-3	.	15	.	TRBV7-2	CASSLAAFSGNTIYF	TGTGCCAGCAGCTTAGCGGCTTTCTCTGGAAACACCATATATTTT
TRBJ1-4	.	12	.	TRBV10-2	CASSDSGGKLFF	TGCGCCAGCAGTGATAGCGGAGGAAAACTGTTTTTT
TRBJ1-4	TRBD1	15	.	TRBV5-1	CASSLTGAGDEKLFF	TGCGCCAGCAGCTTGACAGGGGCCGGAGATGAAAAACTGTTTTTT
TRBJ2-7	TRBD2	19	once	TRBV5-4	CASSALVVLAGLTSYEQYF	TGTGCCAGCAGCGCCCTAGTGGTGCTAGCGGGATTAACCTCCTACGAGCAGTACTTC
TRBJ1-1	.	15	.	TRBV9	CASSVVRDIDTEAFF	TGTGCCAGCAGCGTAGTTCGAGACATTGACACTGAAGCTTTCTTT
TRBJ1-5	.	13	.	TRBV7-2	CASSARGNQPQHF	TGTGCCAGCAGCGCCAGGGGTAATCAGCCCCAGCATTTT
TRBJ1-1	.	15	.	TRBV4-1	CASIAPGHRRTEAFF	TGCGCCAGCATCGCCCCGGGACACCGGAGGACTGAAGCTTTCTTT
TRBJ2-2	.	18	once	TRBV15	CATSRPGLNRVVTGELFF	TGTGCCACCAGCAGACCAGGTTTGAACAGGGTGGTAACCGGGGAGCTGTTTTTT
TRBJ1-5	.	13	once	TRBV7-2	CASSSQGYQPQHF	TGTGCCAGCAGCTCACAGGGTTACCAGCCCCAGCATTTT
TRBJ2-2	.	18	.	TRBV10-3	CAISESGPGTQRTGELFF	TGTGCCATCAGTGAGTCTGGACCCGGGACTCAAAGAACCGGGGAGCTGTTTTTT
TRBJ1-1	.	13	.	TRBV7-3	CASSRQPNTEAFF	TGTGCCAGCAGCAGACAGCCGAACACTGAAGCTTTCTTT
TRBJ1-2	.	14	.	TRBV7-9	CASSQERGQGGYTF	TGTGCCAGCAGCCAGGAGCGGGGGCAGGGTGGCTACACCTTC
TRBJ1-5	.	13	.	TRBV28	CASSPGFNQPQHF	TGTGCCAGCAGTCCAGGTTTCAATCAGCCCCAGCATTTT
TRBJ1-5	.	13	.	TRBV6-5	CASSYSRDQPQHF	TGTGCCAGCAGTTACTCCCGGGATCAGCCCCAGCATTTT
TRBJ2-2	.	16	.	TRBV7-7	CASSLAVGANTGELFF	TGTGCTAGCAGCTTAGCTGTGGGCGCGAACACCGGGGAGCTGTTTTTT
TRBJ2-1	.	15	few	TRBV5-1	CASSLVPGSDNEQFF	TGCGCCAGCAGCTTGGTTCCGGGGAGCGACAATGAGCAGTTCTTC
TRBJ1-1	.	14	once	TRBV28	CASSLVWGVEGAFF	TGTGCCAGCAGTTTGGTGTGGGGGGTTGAGGGGGCTTTCTTT
TRBJ2-7	.	11	.	TRBV5-1	CASSSYSEQYF	TGCGCCAGCAGCTCCTACTCCGAGCAGTACTTC
TRBJ2-6	.	15	.	TRBV27	CASSYRTAGANVLTF	TGTGCCAGCAGTTATCGGACAGCCGGGGCCAACGTCCTGACTTTC
TRBJ2-4	TRBD1	17	.	TRBV7-8	CASSLVDRAAVKNIQYF	TGTGCCAGCAGCTTGGTAGACAGGGCGGCGGTCAAAAACATTCAGTACTTC
TRBJ1-1	.	14	.	TRBV7-3	CASSPQGLNTEAFF	TGTGCCAGCAGCCCACAGGGATTGAACACTGAAGCTTTCTTT
TRBJ1-1	TRBD1	14	once	TRBV5-1	CASSVRDRVTEAFF	TGCGCCAGCAGCGTCCGGGACAGGGTGACTGAAGCTTTCTTT
TRBJ2-1	TRBD1	17	.	TRBV27	CASSLRTGHTGYNEQFF	TGTGCCAGCAGTTTAAGGACAGGGCACACTGGATACAATGAGCAGTTCTTC
TRBJ1-1	.	13	.	TRBV6-6	CASSYVSGTEAFF	TGTGCCAGCAGTTACGTATCGGGCACTGAAGCTTTCTTT
TRBJ2-3	.	14	.	TRBV5-1	CASSSGGWADTQYF	TGCGCCAGCAGCTCCGGGGGATGGGCGGATACGCAGTATTTT
TRBJ1-1	TRBD1	17	.	TRBV28	CASSSTPGVTGLTEAFF	TGTGCCAGCAGTTCGACCCCTGGAGTGACAGGGCTCACTGAAGCTTTCTTT